This is a list of T cell receptor beta chains from one sample in a study of beta chain features in type 1 diabetes. Produced via immunoSEQ multiplex PCR; TCRdb's table is partial and in-frame only. The table shows around 250,000 clones, with 13% to 15% occurring only once. Material: naive CD4+ T cells from blood. These receptors were taken from a man aged 25-45 years with type 1 diabetes. CDR3s include the opening cysteine and the closing phenylalanine or tryptophan. The order of the fields is CDR3 length, V gene, J gene, CDR3 protein.

>13|TRBV29-1|TRBJ1-2
CSVGKSGDGGYTF
>11|TRBV29-1|TRBJ1-3
CIGGSGNTIYF
>12|TRBV5-1|TRBJ1-2
CASSFGEHGYTF
>17|TRBV5-1|TRBJ2-1
CASSRGSWLADNNEQFF
>15|TRBV6-5|TRBJ2-1
CASSSSSSAGNEQFF
>12|TRBV28|TRBJ2-3
CASTSGTDTQYF
>13|TRBV5-1|TRBJ2-7
CASSLEGIYEQYF
>15|TRBV11-2|TRBJ2-1
CASSKGLAVYNEQFF
>14|TRBV7-9|TRBJ1-4
CASSSSGFGEKLFF
>16|TRBV9|TRBJ2-3
CASSVGSSGYTDTQYF
>11|TRBV6-5|TRBJ2-7
CASRLADEQYF
>14|TRBV7-3|TRBJ2-5
CASSPPGPGATQYF
>14|TRBV18|TRBJ2-3
CASSPREGTDTQYF
>17|TRBV4-3|TRBJ2-3
CASSQGLMAVSTDTQYF
>15|TRBV4-3|TRBJ2-3
CASSQEGASFKRQYF
>16|TRBV18|TRBJ2-3
CASSGITGGDTDTQYF
>12|TRBV29-1|TRBJ2-7
CSGRDNSYEQYF
>16|TRBV7-3|TRBJ2-5
CASSLRGSGAGETQYF